This T cell receptor beta chain is from a study of beta chain features in type 1 diabetes. General study results and limits: Patients' naive, central memory and regulatory TCRB repertoires appeared more alike than those of healthy donors.

Expressed TCRB transcripts were sequenced because the isolated RNA had all been reverse transcribed beforehand. Assay: immunoSEQ multiplex PCR; the TCRdb copy retains only in-frame clones and omits some. This table holds hundreds of thousands of clones, about 30% found once. To note about this clone: Its antigen remains unidentified. Other nucleotide sequences from this sample produce the same CDR3.

This CDR3 region has 15 residues. Looked up from germline, CDR1 is GTSNPN and CDR2 is SVGIG (reference sequence). The V gene lost 0 bases and the J gene lost 2 bases, with 12 bases spanning the gap. The sequencing sample was made of naive CD4+ T cells from blood. The sequence came from a man aged 18-30 years in good health. This rearrangement joins TRBV30 to TRBJ2-3; no clear D. The CDR3 nucleotides are TGTGCCTGGAGTGTACGCGGCGGCTCCACAGATACGCAGTATTTT. Encoded protein: CAWSVRGGSTDTQYF.